The 30 T cell receptor beta chains in this list originate from one sample, sequenced in a study of neurological immune-mediated disorders. TCRdb used MiXCR to reprocess the 5' RACE reads, holding one entry per CDR3 protein. Among about 84,000 distinct CDR3 sequences listed, under 13% were seen once. Sequenced: PBMCs. The receptors here all came from a man aged 35-49 years in good health.

In this sample, this clonotype turned up many times. The chain recombines TRBV27 with TRBJ1-3; 10 bases match TRBD1. V was clipped by 4 bases and J by 3 bases; unmatched bases: 12. The germline CDR1 and CDR2 sequences are MNHEY and SMNVEV (reference sequence). CDR3 length: 18 amino acids. The CDR3 protein is CASSSYPPDRGLGNTIYF. CDR3 in DNA: TGTGCCAGCAGTTCCTACCCACCAGACAGGGGGCTTGGAAACACCATATATTTT.

At least ten counts were recorded for this clonotype. The chain joins TRBV7-9 to TRBJ2-7, with TRBD1 identical over 7 bases. Germline V lookup: CDR1 SEHNR, CDR2 FQNEAQ (reference sequence). V was clipped by 4 bases and J by 1 base; unmatched bases: 10. There are 16 residues in the CDR3. CDR3 DNA: TGTGCCAGCAGCTACCCCCGGGACAGCATTTCCTACGAGCAGTACTTC. It translates to CASSYPRDSISYEQYF.

This clonotype was seen at least ten times. This chain uses TRBV5-6 with TRBJ2-3; D gene ambiguous. V was clipped by 1 base and J by 2 bases, with 11 bases between them. Germline CDR1 SGHDT, CDR2 YYEEEE. CDR3 size: 15 residues. Here the CDR3 reads CASSLLLSPTDTQYF. CDR3 DNA sequence: TGTGCCAGCAGCTTGCTCCTATCCCCCACAGATACGCAGTATTTT.

In this sample, this clonotype turned up many times. The chain employs TRBV20-1 and TRBJ2-1; 7 bases are a match to TRBD2. The length of the CDR3 is 17 residues. Trimming at V came to 5 bases and at J to 9 bases, leaving 22 bases not matched to a gene. Germline assignment: CDR1 DFQATT and CDR2 SNEGSKA (reference sequence). For the CDR3, the DNA is TGCAGTGCTGCTCCTCTCGGCGCGGGAGTTACCAGGTCTGAGCAGTTCTTC. Its translation: CSAAPLGAGVTRSEQFF.

Ten or more counts support this clonotype. V and J are TRBV27 and TRBJ2-7; TRBD2 might be the D (6 bases). CDR3 size: 15 residues. V was shortened by 1 base and J by 2 bases, with 12 bases between the two germline ends. CDR1 MNHEY and CDR2 SMNVEV come from the germline V gene (reference sequence). The CDR3 loop is CASSLLGGLTYEQYF. The CDR3 DNA reads TGTGCCAGCAGTTTATTGGGGGGACTTACCTACGAGCAGTACTTC.

The table lists this clonotype with many counts. The rearrangement joins TRBV7-9 to TRBJ2-2; 10 bases fit TRBD2. CDR1 is SEHNR, CDR2 FQNEAQ, per germline (reference sequence). This CDR3 is 13 amino acids long. The CDR3: CTSGGGSTGELFF. The CDR3 coding sequence is TGTACAAGCGGGGGGGGATCCACCGGGGAGCTGTTTTTT.

This clonotype was found many times. This rearrangement joins TRBV7-2 to TRBJ2-7, with D possibly being TRBD2 (6 bases). The CDR3 has 11 amino acids. V lost 5 bases and J 12 bases, leaving 14 bases between the germline ends. CDR1 is SGHTA and CDR2 is FQGNSA in the germline V gene. Here the CDR3 reads CASSPSSVRYF. CDR3 nucleotides: TGTGCCAGCAGCCCCTCTAGCGTGCGGTACTTC.

Ten or more counts support this clonotype. The CDR3 protein is CASSQGLAGTNTGELFF. In DNA, the CDR3 is TGTGCCAGCAGCCAGGGACTAGCGGGTACAAACACCGGGGAGCTGTTTTTT. The chain combines TRBV7-3 with TRBJ2-2, with TRBD2 matching 12 bases. CDR1 SGHTA and CDR2 FQGTGA come from the germline V gene. The J segment lost 2 bases and the V segment lost 5 bases, leaving 6 bases of the junction unmatched. The CDR3 sequence is 17 residues long. The variable domain in full, with the rest retrieved from reference TRBV7-3 and TRBJ2-2, is GAGVSQTPSNKVTEKGKYVELRCDPISGHTALYWYRQSLGQGPEFLIYFQGTGAADDSGLPNDRFFAVRPEGSVSTLKIQRTERGDSAVYLCASSQGLAGTNTGELFFGEGSRLTVL.

This clonotype was recorded at least ten times. This rearrangement joins TRBV29-1 to TRBJ1-3; D unclear. Between the trimmed V and J ends, which lost 7 bases and 0 bases, there was a span of 10 bases. The CDR3 sequence is 13 residues long. Germline V CDR1 and CDR2: SQVTM, ANQGSEA. The CDR3 is CSARRDSGNTIYF. The DNA of the CDR3 is TGCAGCGCGCGACGGGACTCTGGAAACACCATATATTTT.

This clonotype was recorded at least ten times. An end of the junction does not agree with germline; a read error may underlie this. J is TRBJ2-7 and V is TRBV7-9; weak D call: TRBD1 (6 bases). The CDR3 covers 14 residues. Germline V lookup: CDR1 SEHNR, CDR2 FQNEAQ (reference sequence). DNA of the CDR3: TGTGCCAGCAGTCTCGCATCGGGACAAGACCTGGCGGAGTTC. This codes for CASSLASGQDLAEF. Complete variable domain (other parts from reference TRBV7-9 and TRBJ2-7): DTGVSQNPRHKITKRGQNVTFRCDPISEHNRLYWYRQTLGQGPEFLTYFQNEAQLEKSRLLSDRFSAERPKGSFSTLEIQRTEQGDSAMYLCASSLASGQDLAEFGPGTRLTVT.

This clonotype has ten or more counts. The chain recombines TRBV20-1 with TRBJ2-5, with D possibly TRBD1 on 5 matching bases. The CDR3 is 14 amino acids. Germline CDR1 is DFQATT and CDR2 is SNEGSKA (reference sequence). The V end was cut by 3 bases, the J end by 1 base, with 12 bases between. For the CDR3, the DNA is TGCAGTGCTAGTAAATGGCAGGGCCAAGAGACCCAGTACTTC. Encoded protein: CSASKWQGQETQYF.

This clonotype was counted many times. The chain recombines TRBV3-1 with TRBJ2-6, with 7 bases fitting TRBD2. The CDR3 has 18 amino acids. CDR1 is LGHDT, CDR2 YNNKEL, per germline (reference sequence). The V gene end was trimmed by 0 bases and the J gene end by 0 bases; junction bases not matched to a gene: 5. The CDR3: CASSQDRDYLSGANVLTF. The CDR3 region has the DNA TGTGCCAGCAGCCAAGATAGGGACTATCTCTCTGGGGCCAACGTCCTGACTTTC.

Ten or more counts support this clonotype. The chain couples TRBV20-1 to TRBJ2-7; D may be TRBD2 (5 bases). V dropped 4 bases and J dropped 5 bases, with 12 bases sitting between them. The germline gives CDR1 DFQATT, CDR2 SNEGSKA (reference sequence). This CDR3 comprises 12 residues. DNA for the CDR3: TGCAGTGCTACCGATTCTAGCAACGAGCAGTACTTC. Protein product: CSATDSSNEQYF.

This clonotype was observed many times. The V gene is TRBV12-3 or TRBV12-4, the J gene TRBJ1-1; a weak D match, TRBD1 (5 bases). CDR3 length equals 15 residues. The germline V and J ends were trimmed by 5 bases and 1 base, with 14 bases remaining between them. In DNA form, the CDR3 reads TGTGCCAGCAGTCCTCTTCTGGGGGGGAACACTGAAGCTTTCTTT. Amino acid sequence: CASSPLLGGNTEAFF.

J is TRBJ2-3 and V is TRBV5-1; 10 positions agree with TRBD2. V dropped 1 base and J dropped 2; count of bases not matched to a gene: 1. The CDR3 totals 15 residues. Germline CDR1 reads SGHRS; CDR2 reads YFSETQ. CDR3 DNA: TGCGCCAGCAGCTTGACTAGCGGGACCACAGATACGCAGTATTTT. This translates into CASSLTSGTTDTQYF.

This clonotype came up many times. The rearrangement joins TRBV15 to TRBJ2-7; possibly TRBD2 for D (6 bases). CDR1 is LNHNV and CDR2 is YYDKDF in the germline V gene (reference sequence). Trimming removed 5 bases from V and 3 bases from J, with 14 bases in between. CDR3 size: 14 residues. CDR3 nucleotide sequence: TGTGCCACCAGCCCGGTCGGGGGTATCTACGAGCAGTACTTC. This encodes CATSPVGGIYEQYF.

This clonotype has at least ten counts. V and J are TRBV24-1 and TRBJ2-1; D is perhaps TRBD2 (6 bases). This CDR3 has 15 amino acids. Trimming removed 9 bases at V and 0 bases at J, with 14 bases between. Germline V lookup: CDR1 KGHDR, CDR2 SFDVKD. The CDR3 loop reads CATGGSGLSYNEQFF. The CDR3 bases are TGTGCCACCGGGGGTAGCGGTCTCTCCTACAATGAGCAGTTCTTC.

This clonotype was observed at least ten times. This chain links TRBV21-1 with TRBJ2-7; the D segment call TRBD2 is taken from the table without a DNA check. TRBV21-1 corresponds to a pseudogene. The CDR3 covers 10 residues. The CDR3 here is CASRGHEQYF. In nucleotides, the CDR3 is TGTGCCAGCAGGGGCCACGAGCAGTACTTC.

At least ten counts were recorded for this clonotype. This chain's CDR3 is CASSLGNQPQHF. The CDR3 DNA sequence: TGTGCCAGCAGCTTAGGGAATCAGCCCCAGCATTTT. The gene calls are TRBV11-2 and TRBJ1-5; D is unresolved. V was trimmed by 1 base and J by 4 bases, leaving 2 bases between them. The CDR3 covers 12 residues. CDR1 SGHAT and CDR2 FQNNGV come from the germline V gene.

This clonotype was picked up many times. V is TRBV3-1 and J is TRBJ2-1; TRBD1 agrees at 7 bases. This CDR3 region has 17 residues. V shed 5 bases, J shed 4 bases, and the junction held 14 bases outside the gene matches. Per the germline V gene, CDR1 is LGHDT and CDR2 is YNNKEL (reference sequence). This CDR3 is CASSTQSGTAIYNEQFF. CDR3 in DNA: TGTGCCAGCAGCACCCAGTCCGGGACAGCGATATACAATGAGCAGTTCTTC.

This chain uses TRBV3-1 with TRBJ2-7, with TRBD2 identical over 10 bases. The CDR3 runs 13 residues. Germline V gene sequence: CDR1 LGHDT, CDR2 YNNKEL (reference sequence). V was pared by 2 bases and J by 12 bases, with 7 bases of the junction left unmatched. CDR3 nucleotide sequence: TGTGCCAGCAGCCAAAGTCTAGCGGGAGTTCGGTACTTC. Translation gives CASSQSLAGVRYF.

This clonotype was observed many times. The rearrangement uses TRBV10-3 and TRBJ2-1; D is uncertain. There are 15 residues in the CDR3. Between the trimmed V and J ends, which lost 6 bases and 5 bases, there was a span of 17 bases. CDR1 is ENHRY, CDR2 SYGVKD, per germline. CDR3 bases: TGTGCCATCAGCTCAGCGCACCTCGAAAACAATGAGCAGTTCTTC. Translated, it gives CAISSAHLENNEQFF.

Comment on this clonotype: This clone may be a read error of a much larger clone one base away. The chain couples TRBV7-9 to TRBJ2-1; 8 bases agree with TRBD1. The germline V gene encodes CDR1 SEHNR and CDR2 FQNEAQ (reference sequence). The trim removed 5 bases at V and 5 bases at J, leaving 8 bases unmatched. The CDR3 loop spans 15 amino acids. CDR3 in DNA: TGTGCCAGCAGCCACGGGGACAGGAATGACAATGAGCAGTTCTTC. Amino acids: CASSHGDRNDNEQFF.

This clonotype was counted at least ten times. The chain recombines TRBV6-6 with TRBJ2-2; D not resolved. Germline loops: CDR1 MNHNY, CDR2 SVGAGI (reference sequence). V lost 4 bases and J 4 bases, leaving 10 bases between the germline ends. This CDR3 contains 14 residues. Here the CDR3 reads CASSSGRFTGELFF. CDR3 DNA sequence: TGTGCCAGCAGTTCCGGGCGATTCACCGGGGAGCTGTTTTTT.

This sequence joins TRBV18 and TRBJ1-3; D call uncertain. Germline loops: CDR1 KGHSH, CDR2 LQKENI. There are 16 residues in the CDR3. Trimming removed 3 bases from V and 3 bases from J, with 15 bases in between. CDR3 amino acids: CASSPPDGSYGNTIYF. In DNA, the CDR3 is TGTGCCAGCTCACCCCCGGACGGGAGCTATGGAAACACCATATATTTT.

This clonotype was counted many times. The rearrangement links TRBV9 to TRBJ2-3; no firm D call. The CDR3 is 17 amino acids. The V end was cut by 3 bases, the J end by 1 base, with 18 bases between. Germline V lookup: CDR1 SGDLS, CDR2 YYNGEE. The CDR3 spells CASSAKPGPSGTDTQYF. As DNA, the CDR3 is TGTGCCAGCAGCGCAAAGCCGGGCCCTAGTGGCACAGATACGCAGTATTTT.

About this clonotype itself: Possible read error: a much larger clone is one base away. This chain connects TRBV12-3 or TRBV12-4 to TRBJ1-5; D possibly corresponds to TRBD1 (5 bases). The length of the CDR3 is 14 residues. Trimming took off 6 bases at V and 4 bases at J, with 13 bases between the two ends. CDR3 coding DNA: TGTGCCAGCAGCCTTAACTGGGGGAATCAGCCCCAGCATTTT. This encodes CASSLNWGNQPQHF.

The chain joins TRBV7-9 to TRBJ1-4; no clear D. Trimming took 4 bases from V and 0 from J, leaving 12 bases between them. This CDR3 contains 16 residues. From germline, CDR1 is SEHNR and CDR2 FQNEAQ (reference sequence). The DNA for the CDR3 is TGTGCCAGCAGCTCGCCTTCGGTTGCAACTAATGAAAAACTGTTTTTT. Protein product: CASSSPSVATNEKLFF.

This clonotype was observed many times. The chain uses TRBV15 and TRBJ2-5; weak D call: TRBD1 (5 bases). CDR3 length equals 13 residues. Per the germline V gene, CDR1 is LNHNV and CDR2 is YYDKDF (reference sequence). The ends were cut back, 9 bases at V and 0 bases at J, with 11 bases in the middle. This CDR3 reads CATSQEYQETQYF. The CDR3 bases are TGTGCCACGTCACAGGAGTACCAAGAGACCCAGTACTTC.

The chain carries TRBV20-1 and TRBJ1-4; unclear D gene. The CDR3 is 14 residues long. Trimming removed 5 bases at V and 0 bases at J, with 10 bases between. The germline V gene has CDR1 DFQATT and CDR2 SNEGSKA (reference sequence). CDR3 region: CSAVGGTTNEKLFF. In DNA form, the CDR3 reads TGCAGTGCTGTAGGCGGGACAACTAATGAAAAACTGTTTTTT.